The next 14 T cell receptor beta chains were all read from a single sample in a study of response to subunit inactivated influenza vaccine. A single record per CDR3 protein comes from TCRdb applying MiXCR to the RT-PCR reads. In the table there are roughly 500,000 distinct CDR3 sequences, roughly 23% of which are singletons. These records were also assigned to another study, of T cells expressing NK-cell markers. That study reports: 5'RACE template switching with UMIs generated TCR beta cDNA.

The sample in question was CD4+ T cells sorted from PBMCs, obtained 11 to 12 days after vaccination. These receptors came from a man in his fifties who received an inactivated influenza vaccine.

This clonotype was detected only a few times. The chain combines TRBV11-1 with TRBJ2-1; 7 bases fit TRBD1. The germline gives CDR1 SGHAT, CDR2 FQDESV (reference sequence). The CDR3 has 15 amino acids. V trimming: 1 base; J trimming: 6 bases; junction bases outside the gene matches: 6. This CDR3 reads CASSLEGGWRNEQFF. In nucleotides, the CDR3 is TGTGCCAGCAGCTTAGAAGGGGGCTGGCGCAATGAGCAGTTCTTC.

CDR3 sequence reads: CASSPVTVSGELFF. In nucleotides, the CDR3 is TGTGCCAGCAGTCCAGTAACGGTTTCCGGGGAGCTGTTTTTT. The rearrangement joins TRBV12-3 or TRBV12-4 to TRBJ2-2; no clear D gene. Trimming removed 5 bases from V and 6 bases from J, with 13 bases in between. This CDR3 comprises 14 residues.

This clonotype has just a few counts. CDR3 protein: CATSDSGTGRNTGELFF. CDR3 sequence (DNA): TGTGCCACCAGTGATTCGGGGACAGGGAGAAACACCGGGGAGCTGTTTTTT. The J gene is TRBJ2-2, the V gene TRBV24-1; 9 nucleotides line up with TRBD1. Germline lookup yields CDR1 KGHDR and CDR2 SFDVKD. This CDR3 is built from 17 residues. V lost 2 bases, J lost 2 bases, and 5 bases stayed unmatched.

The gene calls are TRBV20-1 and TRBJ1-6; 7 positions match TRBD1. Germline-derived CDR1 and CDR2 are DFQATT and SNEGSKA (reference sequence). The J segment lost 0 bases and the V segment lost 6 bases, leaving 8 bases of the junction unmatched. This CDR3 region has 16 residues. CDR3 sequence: CSAGDSVSSYNSPLHF. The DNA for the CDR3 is TGCAGTGCGGGGGACAGCGTGAGCTCCTATAATTCACCCCTCCACTTT.

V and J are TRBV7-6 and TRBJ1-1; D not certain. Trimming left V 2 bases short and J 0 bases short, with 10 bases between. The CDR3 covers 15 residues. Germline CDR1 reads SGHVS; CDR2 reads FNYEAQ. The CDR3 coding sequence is TGTGCCAGCAGCTTACAGCCTGCAATGAACACTGAAGCTTTCTTT. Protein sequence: CASSLQPAMNTEAFF.

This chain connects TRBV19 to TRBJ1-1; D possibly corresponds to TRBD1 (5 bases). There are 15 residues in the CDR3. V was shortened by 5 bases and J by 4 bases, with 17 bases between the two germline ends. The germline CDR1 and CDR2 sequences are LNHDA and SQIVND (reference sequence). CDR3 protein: CASSERGSSGTEAFF. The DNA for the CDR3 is TGTGCCAGTAGTGAACGGGGCTCAAGCGGCACTGAAGCTTTCTTT.

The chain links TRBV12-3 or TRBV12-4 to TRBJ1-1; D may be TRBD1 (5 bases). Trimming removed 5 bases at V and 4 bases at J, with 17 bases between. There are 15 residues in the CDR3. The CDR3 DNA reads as TGTGCCAGCAGTCGGACAAAAGGGCGGGGCACTGAAGCTTTCTTT. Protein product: CASSRTKGRGTEAFF.

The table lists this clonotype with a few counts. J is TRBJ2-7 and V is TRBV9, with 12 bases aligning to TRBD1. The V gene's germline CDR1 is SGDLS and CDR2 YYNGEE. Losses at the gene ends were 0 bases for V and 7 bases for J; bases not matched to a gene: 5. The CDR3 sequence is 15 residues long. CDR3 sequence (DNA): TGTGCCAGCAGCGTAGAGGGACAGGGGGCTCGAGAGCAGTACTTC. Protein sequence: CASSVEGQGAREQYF.

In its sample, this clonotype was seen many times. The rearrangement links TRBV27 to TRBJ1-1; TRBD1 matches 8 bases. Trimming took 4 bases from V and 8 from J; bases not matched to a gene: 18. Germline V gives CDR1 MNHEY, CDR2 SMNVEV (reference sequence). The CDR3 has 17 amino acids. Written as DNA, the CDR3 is TGTGCCAGCAGTTCCCCATCCCTCGGACAGGGCGGAAAGGAAGCTTTCTTT. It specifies CASSSPSLGQGGKEAFF.

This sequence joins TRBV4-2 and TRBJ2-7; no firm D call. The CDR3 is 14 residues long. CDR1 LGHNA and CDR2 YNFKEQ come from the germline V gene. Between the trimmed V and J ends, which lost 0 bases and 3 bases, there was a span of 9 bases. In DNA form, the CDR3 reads TGTGCCAGCAGCCAAGACCTCTCATACTACGAGCAGTACTTC. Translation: CASSQDLSYYEQYF.

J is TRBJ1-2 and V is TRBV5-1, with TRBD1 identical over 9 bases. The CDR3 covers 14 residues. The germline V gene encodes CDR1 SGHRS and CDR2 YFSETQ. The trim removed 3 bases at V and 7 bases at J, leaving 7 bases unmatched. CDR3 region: CASSSLDRGSGYTF. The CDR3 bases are TGCGCCAGCAGCTCCCTGGACAGGGGCTCTGGCTACACCTTC.

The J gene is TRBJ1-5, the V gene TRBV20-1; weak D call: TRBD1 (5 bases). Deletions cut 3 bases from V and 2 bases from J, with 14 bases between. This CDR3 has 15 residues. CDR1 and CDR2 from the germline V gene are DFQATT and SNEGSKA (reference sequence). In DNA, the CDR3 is TGCAGTGCTAGTCCCCCGGGACGCCGCAATCAGCCCCAGCATTTT. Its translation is CSASPPGRRNQPQHF.

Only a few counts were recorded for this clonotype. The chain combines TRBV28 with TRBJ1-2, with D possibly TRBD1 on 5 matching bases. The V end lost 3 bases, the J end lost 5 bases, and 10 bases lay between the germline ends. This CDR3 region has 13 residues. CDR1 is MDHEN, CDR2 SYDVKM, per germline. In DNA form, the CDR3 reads TGTGCCAGCAGTTTTGGGGGATTTTATGGCTACACCTTC. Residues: CASSFGGFYGYTF.

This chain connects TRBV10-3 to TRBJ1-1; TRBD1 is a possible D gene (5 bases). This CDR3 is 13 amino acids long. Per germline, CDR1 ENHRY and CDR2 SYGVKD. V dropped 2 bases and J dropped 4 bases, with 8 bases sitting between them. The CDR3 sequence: CAISEGGVTEAFF. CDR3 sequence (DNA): TGTGCCATCAGTGAGGGGGGGGTCACTGAAGCTTTCTTT.